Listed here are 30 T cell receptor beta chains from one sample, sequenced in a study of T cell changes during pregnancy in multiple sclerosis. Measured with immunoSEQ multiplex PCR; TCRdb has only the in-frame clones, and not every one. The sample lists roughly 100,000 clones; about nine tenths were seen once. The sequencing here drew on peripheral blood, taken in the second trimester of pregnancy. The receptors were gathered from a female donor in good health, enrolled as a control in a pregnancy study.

The CDR3 protein is CLASQGYLDEQYF. The CDR3, as DNA: TGTTTGGCCTCACAGGGCTACCTAGACGAGCAGTACTTC. V and J are TRBV30 and TRBJ2-7, with D tentatively TRBD1 (6 bases). Germline CDR1 is GTSNPN and CDR2 is SVGIG (reference sequence). The CDR3 extends over 13 amino acids.

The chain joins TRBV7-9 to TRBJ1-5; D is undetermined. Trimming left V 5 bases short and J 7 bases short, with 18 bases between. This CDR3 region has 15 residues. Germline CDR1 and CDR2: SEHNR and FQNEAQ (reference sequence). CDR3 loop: CASSAGETTHQPQHF. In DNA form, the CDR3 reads TGTGCCAGCAGCGCGGGCGAGACAACACACCAGCCCCAGCATTTT.

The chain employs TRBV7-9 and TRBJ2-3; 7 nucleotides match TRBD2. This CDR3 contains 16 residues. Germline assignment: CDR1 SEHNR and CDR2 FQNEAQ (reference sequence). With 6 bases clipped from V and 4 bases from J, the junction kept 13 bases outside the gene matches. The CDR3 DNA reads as TGTGCCAGCAGACACACCCAGGGAGGGGCCCCAGATACGCAGTATTTT. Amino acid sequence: CASRHTQGGAPDTQYF. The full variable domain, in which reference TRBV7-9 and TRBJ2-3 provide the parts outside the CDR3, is DTGVSQNPRHKITKRGQNVTFRCDPISEHNRLYWYRQTLGQGPEFLTYFQNEAQLEKSRLLSDRFSAERPKGSFSTLEIQRTEQGDSAMYLCASRHTQGGAPDTQYFGPGTRLTVL.

The CDR3 spells CASSAWTGSSGNTIYF. In DNA, the CDR3 is TGTGCCAGTAGTGCCTGGACAGGGAGCTCTGGAAACACCATATATTTT. The chain employs TRBV19 and TRBJ1-3; 8 positions agree with TRBD1. This CDR3 is 16 amino acids long. The trim removed 5 bases at V and 0 bases at J, leaving 6 bases unmatched. Germline V gene lookup returns CDR1 LNHDA and CDR2 SQIVND (reference sequence).

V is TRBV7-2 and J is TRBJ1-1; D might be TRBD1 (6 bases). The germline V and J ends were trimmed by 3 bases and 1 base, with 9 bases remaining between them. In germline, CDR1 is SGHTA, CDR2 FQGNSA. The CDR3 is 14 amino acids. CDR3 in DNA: TGTGCCAGCAGCTTGGGGGGGCGGAACACTGAAGCTTTCTTT. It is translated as CASSLGGRNTEAFF.

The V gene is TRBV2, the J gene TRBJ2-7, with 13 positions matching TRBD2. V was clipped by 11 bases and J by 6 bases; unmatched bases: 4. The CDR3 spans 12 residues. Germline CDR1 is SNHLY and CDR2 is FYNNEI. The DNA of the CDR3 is TGTGCCGGGACTAGCGGGATTGGCGAGCAGTACTTC. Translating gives CAGTSGIGEQYF.

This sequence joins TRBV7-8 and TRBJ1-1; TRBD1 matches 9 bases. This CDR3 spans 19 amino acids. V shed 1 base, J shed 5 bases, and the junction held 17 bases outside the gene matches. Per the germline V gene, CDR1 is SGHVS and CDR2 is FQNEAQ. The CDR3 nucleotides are TGTGCCAGCAGCTTAGTTGTTTTACAGGGGGCGGAATCGGGGACTGAAGCTTTCTTT. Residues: CASSLVVLQGAESGTEAFF.

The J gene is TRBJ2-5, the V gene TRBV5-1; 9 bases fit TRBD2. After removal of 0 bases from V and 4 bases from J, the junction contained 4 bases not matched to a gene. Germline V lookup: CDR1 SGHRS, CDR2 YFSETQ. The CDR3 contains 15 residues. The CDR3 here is CASSLVAGETETQYF. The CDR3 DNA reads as TGCGCCAGCAGCTTGGTAGCGGGAGAGACAGAGACCCAGTACTTC.

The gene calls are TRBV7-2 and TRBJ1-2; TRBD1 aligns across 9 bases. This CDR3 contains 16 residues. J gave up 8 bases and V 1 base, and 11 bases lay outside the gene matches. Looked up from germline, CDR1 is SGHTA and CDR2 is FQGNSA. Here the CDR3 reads CASSLGQQGALRGYTF. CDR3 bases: TGTGCCAGCAGCTTAGGCCAACAGGGGGCGCTTCGGGGCTACACCTTC.

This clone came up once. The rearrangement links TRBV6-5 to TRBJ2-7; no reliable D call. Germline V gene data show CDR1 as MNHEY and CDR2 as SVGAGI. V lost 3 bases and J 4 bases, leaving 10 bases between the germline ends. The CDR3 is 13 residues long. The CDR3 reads CASSYASRYEQYF. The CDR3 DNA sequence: TGTGCCAGCAGTTATGCTTCTAGGTACGAGCAGTACTTC.

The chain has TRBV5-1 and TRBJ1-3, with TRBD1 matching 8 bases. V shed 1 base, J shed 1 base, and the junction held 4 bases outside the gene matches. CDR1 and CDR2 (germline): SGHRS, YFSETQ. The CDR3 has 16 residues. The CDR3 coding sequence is TGCGCCAGCAGCTTGACCACAGGGGGGTCTGGAAACACCATATATTTT. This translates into CASSLTTGGSGNTIYF.

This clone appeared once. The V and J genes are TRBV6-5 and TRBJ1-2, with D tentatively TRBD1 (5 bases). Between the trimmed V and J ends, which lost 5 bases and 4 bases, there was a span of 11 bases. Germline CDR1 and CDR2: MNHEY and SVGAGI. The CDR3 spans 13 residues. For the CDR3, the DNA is TGTGCCAGCAGTCGAGACAGTAGCTATGGCTACACCTTC. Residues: CASSRDSSYGYTF.

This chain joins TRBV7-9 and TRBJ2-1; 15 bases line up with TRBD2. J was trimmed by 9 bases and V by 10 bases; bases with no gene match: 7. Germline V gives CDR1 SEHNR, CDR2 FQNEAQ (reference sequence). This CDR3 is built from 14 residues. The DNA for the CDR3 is TGTGCCAAGGACGCGGGACTAGCGGGAGGTGAGCAGTTCTTC. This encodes CAKDAGLAGGEQFF.

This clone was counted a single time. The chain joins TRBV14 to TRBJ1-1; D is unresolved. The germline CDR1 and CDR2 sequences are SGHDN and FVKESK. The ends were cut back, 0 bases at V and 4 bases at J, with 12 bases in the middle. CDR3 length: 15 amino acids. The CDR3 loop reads CASSQDAGSVTEAFF. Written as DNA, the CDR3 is TGTGCCAGCAGCCAAGATGCGGGGTCCGTCACTGAAGCTTTCTTT.

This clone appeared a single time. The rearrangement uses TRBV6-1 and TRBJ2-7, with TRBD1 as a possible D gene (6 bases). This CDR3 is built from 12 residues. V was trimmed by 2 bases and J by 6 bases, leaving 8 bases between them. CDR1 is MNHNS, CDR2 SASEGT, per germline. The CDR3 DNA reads TGTGCCAGCAGTGAAAGCAGGGGCGAGCAGTACTTC. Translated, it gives CASSESRGEQYF.

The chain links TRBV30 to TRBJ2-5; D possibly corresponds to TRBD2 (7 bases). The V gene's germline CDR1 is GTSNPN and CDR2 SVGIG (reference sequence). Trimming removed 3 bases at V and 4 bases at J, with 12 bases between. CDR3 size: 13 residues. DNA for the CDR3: TGTGCCTGGAGACAGGGAGGGACAGAGACCCAGTACTTC. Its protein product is CAWRQGGTETQYF.

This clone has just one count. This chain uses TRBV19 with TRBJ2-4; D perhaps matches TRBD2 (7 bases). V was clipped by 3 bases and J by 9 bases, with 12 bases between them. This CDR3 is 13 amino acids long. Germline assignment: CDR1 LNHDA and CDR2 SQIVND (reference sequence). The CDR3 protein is CASSMRGPGIQYF. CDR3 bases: TGTGCCAGTAGTATGCGGGGGCCGGGCATTCAGTACTTC.

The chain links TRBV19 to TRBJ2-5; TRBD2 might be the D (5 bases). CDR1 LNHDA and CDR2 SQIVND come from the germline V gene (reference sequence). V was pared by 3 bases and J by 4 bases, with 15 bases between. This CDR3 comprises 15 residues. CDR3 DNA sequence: TGTGCCAGTAGTATTCAGCGCGGGTCGGGAGAGACCCAGTACTTC. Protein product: CASSIQRGSGETQYF.

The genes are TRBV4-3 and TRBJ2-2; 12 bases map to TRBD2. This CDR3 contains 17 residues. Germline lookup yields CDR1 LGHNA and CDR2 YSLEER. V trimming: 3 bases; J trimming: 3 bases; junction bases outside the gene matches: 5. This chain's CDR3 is CASSHRTSGTDTGELFF. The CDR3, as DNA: TGCGCCAGCAGCCACCGGACTAGCGGGACGGACACCGGGGAGCTGTTTTTT.

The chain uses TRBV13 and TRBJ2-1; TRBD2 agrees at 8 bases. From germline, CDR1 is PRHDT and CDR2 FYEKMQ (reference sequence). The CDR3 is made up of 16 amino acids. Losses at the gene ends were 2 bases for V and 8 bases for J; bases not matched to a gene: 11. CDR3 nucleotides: TGTGCCAGCAGCTTAACCAGCGGGGGCCGGGGGGATGAGCAGTTCTTC. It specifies CASSLTSGGRGDEQFF.

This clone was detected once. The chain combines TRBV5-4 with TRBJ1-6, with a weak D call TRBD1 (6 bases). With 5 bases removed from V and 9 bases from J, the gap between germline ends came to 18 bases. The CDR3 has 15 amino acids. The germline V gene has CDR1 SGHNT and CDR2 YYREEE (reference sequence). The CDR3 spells CASSQEQGGSSPLHF. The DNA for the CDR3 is TGTGCCAGCAGTCAAGAACAGGGTGGTAGTTCACCCCTCCACTTT.

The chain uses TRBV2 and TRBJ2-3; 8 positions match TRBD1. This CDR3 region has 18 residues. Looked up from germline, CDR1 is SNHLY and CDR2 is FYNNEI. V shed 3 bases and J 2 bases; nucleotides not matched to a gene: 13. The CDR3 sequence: CASSEGALTGGYTDTQYF. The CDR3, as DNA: TGTGCCAGCAGTGAGGGGGCGCTCACAGGGGGATACACAGATACGCAGTATTTT. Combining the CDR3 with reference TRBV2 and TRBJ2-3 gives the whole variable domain EPEVTQTPSHQVTQMGQEVILRCVPISNHLYFYWYRQILGQKVEFLVSFYNNEISEKSEIFDDQFSVERPDGSNFTLKIRSTKLEDSAMYFCASSEGALTGGYTDTQYFGPGTRLTVL.

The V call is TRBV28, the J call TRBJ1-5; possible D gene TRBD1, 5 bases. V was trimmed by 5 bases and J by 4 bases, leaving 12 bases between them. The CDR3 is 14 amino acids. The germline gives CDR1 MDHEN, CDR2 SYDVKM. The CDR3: CASSARQINQPQHF. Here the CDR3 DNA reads TGTGCCAGCAGTGCCCGACAGATTAATCAGCCCCAGCATTTT.

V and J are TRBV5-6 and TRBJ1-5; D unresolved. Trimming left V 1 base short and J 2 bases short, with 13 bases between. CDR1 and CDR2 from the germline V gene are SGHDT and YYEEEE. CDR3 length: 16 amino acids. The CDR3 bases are TGTGCCAGCAGCTTGTTCCAGCTCGCGGGCAATCAGCCCCAGCATTTT. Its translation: CASSLFQLAGNQPQHF.

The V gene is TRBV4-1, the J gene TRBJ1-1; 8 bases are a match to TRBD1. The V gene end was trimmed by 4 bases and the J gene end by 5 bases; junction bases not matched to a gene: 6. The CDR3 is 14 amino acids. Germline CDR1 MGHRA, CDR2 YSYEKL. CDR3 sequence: CASSLQGAGTEAFF. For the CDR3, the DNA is TGCGCCAGCAGCCTCCAGGGGGCAGGGACTGAAGCTTTCTTT.

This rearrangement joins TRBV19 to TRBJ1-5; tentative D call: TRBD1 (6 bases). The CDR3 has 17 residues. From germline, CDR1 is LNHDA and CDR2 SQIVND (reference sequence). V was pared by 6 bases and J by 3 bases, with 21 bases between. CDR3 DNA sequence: TGTGCCAGTAGCCCAGGACCCTTGGGGGGGGCCAATCAGCCCCAGCATTTT. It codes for CASSPGPLGGANQPQHF.

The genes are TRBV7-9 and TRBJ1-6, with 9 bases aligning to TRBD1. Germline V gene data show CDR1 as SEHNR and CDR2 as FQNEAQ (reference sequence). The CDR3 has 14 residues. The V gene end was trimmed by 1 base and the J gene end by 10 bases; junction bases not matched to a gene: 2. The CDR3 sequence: CASSLGQGESPLHF. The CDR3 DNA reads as TGTGCCAGCAGCTTAGGACAGGGGGAATCACCCCTCCACTTT.

As DNA, the CDR3 is TGTGCCAGCTCACCCGCGGGACAGGGTTCTGGAAACACCATATATTTT. It translates to CASSPAGQGSGNTIYF. The chain has TRBV18 and TRBJ1-3; 9 nucleotides line up with TRBD1. Germline CDR1 and CDR2: KGHSH and LQKENI. The V and J ends lost 3 bases and 1 base, in that order; junction bases with no gene match: 4. The CDR3 totals 16 residues. Combining the CDR3 with reference TRBV18 and TRBJ1-3 gives the whole variable domain NAGVMQNPRHLVRRRGQEARLRCSPMKGHSHVYWYRQLPEEGLKFMVYLQKENIIDESGMPKERFSAEFPKEGPSILRIQQVVRGDSAAYFCASSPAGQGSGNTIYFGEGSWLTVV.

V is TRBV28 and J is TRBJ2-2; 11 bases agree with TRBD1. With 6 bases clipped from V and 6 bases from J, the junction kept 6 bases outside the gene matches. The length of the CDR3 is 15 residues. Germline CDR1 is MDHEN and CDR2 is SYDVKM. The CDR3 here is CASRGTGGMAGELFF. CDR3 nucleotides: TGTGCCAGCAGGGGGACAGGGGGAATGGCCGGGGAGCTGTTTTTT.

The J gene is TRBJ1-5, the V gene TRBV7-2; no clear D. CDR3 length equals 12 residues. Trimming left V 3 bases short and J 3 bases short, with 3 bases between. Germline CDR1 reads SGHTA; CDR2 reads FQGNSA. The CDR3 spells CASSFVNQPQHF. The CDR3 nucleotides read TGTGCCAGCAGCTTCGTCAATCAGCCCCAGCATTTT.